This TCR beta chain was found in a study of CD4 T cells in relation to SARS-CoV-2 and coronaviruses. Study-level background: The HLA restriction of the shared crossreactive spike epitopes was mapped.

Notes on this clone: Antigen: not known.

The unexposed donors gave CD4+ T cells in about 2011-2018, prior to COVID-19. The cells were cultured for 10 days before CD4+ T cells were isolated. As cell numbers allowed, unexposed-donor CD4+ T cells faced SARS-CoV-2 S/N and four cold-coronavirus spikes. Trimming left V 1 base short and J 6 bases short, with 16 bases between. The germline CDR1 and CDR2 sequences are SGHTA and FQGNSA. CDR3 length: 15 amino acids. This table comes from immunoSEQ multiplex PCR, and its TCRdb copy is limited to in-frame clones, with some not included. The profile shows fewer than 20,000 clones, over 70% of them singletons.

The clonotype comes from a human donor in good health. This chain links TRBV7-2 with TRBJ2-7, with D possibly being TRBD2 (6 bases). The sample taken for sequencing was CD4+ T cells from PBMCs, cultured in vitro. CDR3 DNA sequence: TGTGCCAGCAGCTTAGTCGGCGGGACCACGCGCGAGCAGTACTTC. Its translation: CASSLVGGTTREQYF.